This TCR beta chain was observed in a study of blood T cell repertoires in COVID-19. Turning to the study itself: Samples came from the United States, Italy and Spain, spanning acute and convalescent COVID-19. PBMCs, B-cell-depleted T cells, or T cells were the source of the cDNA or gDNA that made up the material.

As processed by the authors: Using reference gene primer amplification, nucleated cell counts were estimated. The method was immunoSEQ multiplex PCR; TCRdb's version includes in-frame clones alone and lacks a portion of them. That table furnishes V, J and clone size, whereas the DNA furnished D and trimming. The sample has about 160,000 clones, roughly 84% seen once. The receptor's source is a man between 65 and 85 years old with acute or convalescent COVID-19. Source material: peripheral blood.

CDR3 in amino acids: CASSPTRTGINTIYF. CDR3 bases: TGTGCCAGCAGCCCCACTAGGACAGGGATAAACACCATATATTTT. This sequence joins TRBV3-1 (or the pseudogene TRBV3-2) and TRBJ1-3; 8 positions agree with TRBD1. This CDR3 region has 15 residues. Losses at the gene ends were 4 bases for V and 6 bases for J; bases not matched to a gene: 8. Looked up from germline, CDR1 is LGHDT and CDR2 is YNNKEL (reference sequence).